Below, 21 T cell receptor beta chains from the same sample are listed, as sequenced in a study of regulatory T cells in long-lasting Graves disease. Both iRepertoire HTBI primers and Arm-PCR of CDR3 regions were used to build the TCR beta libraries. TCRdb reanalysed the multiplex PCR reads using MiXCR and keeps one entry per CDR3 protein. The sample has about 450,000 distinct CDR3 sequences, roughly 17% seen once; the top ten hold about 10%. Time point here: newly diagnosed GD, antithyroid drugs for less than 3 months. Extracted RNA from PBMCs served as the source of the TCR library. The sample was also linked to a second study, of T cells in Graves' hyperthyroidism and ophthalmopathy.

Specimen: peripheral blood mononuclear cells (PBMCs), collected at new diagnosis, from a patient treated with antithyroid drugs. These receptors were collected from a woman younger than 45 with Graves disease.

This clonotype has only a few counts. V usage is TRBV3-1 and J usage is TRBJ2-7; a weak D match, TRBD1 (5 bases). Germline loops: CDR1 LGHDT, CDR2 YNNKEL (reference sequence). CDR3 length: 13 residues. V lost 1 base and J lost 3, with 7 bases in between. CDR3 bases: TGTGCCAGCAGCCAAGGAGACAGCTACGAGCAGTACTTC. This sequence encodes CASSQGDSYEQYF.

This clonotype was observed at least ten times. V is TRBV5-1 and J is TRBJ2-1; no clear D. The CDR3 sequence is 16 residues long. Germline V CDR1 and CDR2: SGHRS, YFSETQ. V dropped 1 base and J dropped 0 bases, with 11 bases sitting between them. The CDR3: CASSLTLSSSYNEQFF. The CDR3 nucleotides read TGCGCCAGCAGCTTGACTCTGTCGAGCTCCTACAATGAGCAGTTCTTC.

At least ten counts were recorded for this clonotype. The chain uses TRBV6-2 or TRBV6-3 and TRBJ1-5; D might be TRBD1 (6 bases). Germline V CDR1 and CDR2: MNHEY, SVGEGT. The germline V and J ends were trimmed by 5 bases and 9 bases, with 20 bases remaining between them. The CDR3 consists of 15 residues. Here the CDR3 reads CASSERHLQGWPQHF. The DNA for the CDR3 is TGTGCCAGCAGTGAGAGGCACTTACAGGGTTGGCCCCAGCATTTT.

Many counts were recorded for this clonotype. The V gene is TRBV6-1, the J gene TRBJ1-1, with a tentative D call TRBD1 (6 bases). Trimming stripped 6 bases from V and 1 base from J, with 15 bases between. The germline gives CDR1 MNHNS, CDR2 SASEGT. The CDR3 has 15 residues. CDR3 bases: TGTGCCAGCAGAAAAATCCCGGACAGGAACACTGAAGCTTTCTTT. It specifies CASRKIPDRNTEAFF.

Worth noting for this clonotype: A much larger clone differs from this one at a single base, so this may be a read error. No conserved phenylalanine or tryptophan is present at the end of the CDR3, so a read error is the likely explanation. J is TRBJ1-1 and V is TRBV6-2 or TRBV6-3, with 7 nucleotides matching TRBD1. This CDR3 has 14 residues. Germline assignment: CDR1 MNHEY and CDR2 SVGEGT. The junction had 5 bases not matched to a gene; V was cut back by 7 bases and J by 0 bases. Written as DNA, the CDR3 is TGTGCCAGCACCAGACAGGGAATGAACACTGAAGCTTTCCTT. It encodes CASTRQGMNTEAFL.

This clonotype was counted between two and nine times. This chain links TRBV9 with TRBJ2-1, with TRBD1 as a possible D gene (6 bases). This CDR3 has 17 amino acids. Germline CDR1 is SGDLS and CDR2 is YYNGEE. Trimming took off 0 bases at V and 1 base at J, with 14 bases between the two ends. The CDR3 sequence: CASSVGMTGRSYNEQFF. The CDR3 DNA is TGTGCCAGCAGCGTAGGAATGACAGGTCGATCCTACAATGAGCAGTTCTTC.

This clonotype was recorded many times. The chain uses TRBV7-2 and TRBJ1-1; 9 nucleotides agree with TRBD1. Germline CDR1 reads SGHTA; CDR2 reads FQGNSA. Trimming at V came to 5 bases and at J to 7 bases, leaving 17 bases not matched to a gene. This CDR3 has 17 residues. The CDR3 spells CASSAQGVDRGYLEAFF. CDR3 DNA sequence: TGTGCCAGCAGCGCGCAAGGGGTGGACAGGGGATACCTTGAAGCTTTCTTT.

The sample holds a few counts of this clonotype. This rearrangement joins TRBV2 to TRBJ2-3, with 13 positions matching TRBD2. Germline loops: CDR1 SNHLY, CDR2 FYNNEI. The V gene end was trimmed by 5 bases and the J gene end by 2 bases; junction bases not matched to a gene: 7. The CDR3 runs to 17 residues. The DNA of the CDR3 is TGTGCCAGCAGTAGCCCCGGGACTAGCGGGAACACAGATACGCAGTATTTT. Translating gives CASSSPGTSGNTDTQYF.

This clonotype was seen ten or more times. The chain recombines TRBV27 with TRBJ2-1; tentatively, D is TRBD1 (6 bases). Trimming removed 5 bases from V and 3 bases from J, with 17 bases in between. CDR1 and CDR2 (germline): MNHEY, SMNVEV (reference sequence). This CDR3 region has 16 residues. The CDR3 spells CASSGPGRTDYNEQFF. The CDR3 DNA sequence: TGTGCCAGCAGTGGCCCCGGACGGACAGACTACAATGAGCAGTTCTTC.

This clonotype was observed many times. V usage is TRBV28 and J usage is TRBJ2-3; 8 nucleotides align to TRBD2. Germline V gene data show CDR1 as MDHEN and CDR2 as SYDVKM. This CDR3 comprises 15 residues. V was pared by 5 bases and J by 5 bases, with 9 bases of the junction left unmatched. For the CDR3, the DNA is TGTGCCAGCAGTGCCCGAGCGGGGGCCGTAGATACGCAGTATTTT. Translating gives CASSARAGAVDTQYF.

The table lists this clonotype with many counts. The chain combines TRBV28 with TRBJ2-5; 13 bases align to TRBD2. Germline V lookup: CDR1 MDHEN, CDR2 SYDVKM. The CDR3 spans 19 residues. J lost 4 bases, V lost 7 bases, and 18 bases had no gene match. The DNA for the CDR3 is TGTGCCAGCACCAAAACGCCGGGACTAGCGGGGTTGAGGGGAGAGACCCAGTACTTC. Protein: CASTKTPGLAGLRGETQYF.

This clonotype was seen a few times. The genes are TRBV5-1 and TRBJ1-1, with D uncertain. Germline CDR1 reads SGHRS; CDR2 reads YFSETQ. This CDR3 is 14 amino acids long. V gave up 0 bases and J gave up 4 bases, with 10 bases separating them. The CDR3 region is CASSLGRGSTEAFF. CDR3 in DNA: TGCGCCAGCAGCTTGGGGAGAGGTAGCACTGAAGCTTTCTTT.

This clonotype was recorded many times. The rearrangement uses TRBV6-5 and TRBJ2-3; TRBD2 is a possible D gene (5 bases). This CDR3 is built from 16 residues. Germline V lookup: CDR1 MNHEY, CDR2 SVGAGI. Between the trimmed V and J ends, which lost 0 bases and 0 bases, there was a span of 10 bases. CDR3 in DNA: TGTGCCAGCAGTTACTCGGCCAGGAGGAGCACAGATACGCAGTATTTT. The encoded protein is CASSYSARRSTDTQYF.

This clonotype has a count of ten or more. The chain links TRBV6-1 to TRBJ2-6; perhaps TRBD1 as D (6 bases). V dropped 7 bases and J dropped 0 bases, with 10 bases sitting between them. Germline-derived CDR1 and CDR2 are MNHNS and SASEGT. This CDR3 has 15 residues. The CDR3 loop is CASTPQGSGANVLTF. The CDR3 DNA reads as TGTGCCAGCACCCCACAGGGCTCTGGGGCCAACGTCCTGACTTTC.

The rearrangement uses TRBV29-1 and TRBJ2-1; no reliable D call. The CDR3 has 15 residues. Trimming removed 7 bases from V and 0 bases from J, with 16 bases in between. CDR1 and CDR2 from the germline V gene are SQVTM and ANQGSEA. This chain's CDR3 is CSAHAAASSYNEQFF. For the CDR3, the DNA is TGCAGCGCCCACGCGGCTGCCAGCTCCTACAATGAGCAGTTCTTC.

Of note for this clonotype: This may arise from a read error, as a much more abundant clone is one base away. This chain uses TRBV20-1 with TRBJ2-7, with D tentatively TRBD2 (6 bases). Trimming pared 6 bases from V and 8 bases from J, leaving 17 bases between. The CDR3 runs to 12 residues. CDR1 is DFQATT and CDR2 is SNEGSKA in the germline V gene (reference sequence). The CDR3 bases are TGCAGTGCCAGGGACTCAGCCCACAAGCAGTACTTC. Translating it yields CSARDSAHKQYF.

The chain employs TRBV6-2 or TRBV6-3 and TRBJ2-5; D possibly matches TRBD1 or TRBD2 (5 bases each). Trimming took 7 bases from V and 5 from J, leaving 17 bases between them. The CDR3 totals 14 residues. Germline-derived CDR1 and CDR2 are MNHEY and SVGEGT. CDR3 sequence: CASTYTPGRETQYF. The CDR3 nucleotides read TGTGCCAGCACTTATACTCCGGGACGCGAGACCCAGTACTTC.

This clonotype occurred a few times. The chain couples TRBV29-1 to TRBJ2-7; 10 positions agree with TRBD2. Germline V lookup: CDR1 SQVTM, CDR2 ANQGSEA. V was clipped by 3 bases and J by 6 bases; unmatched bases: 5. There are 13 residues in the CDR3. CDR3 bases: TGCAGCGTTGATCTAGCGGGAGCCGGCGAGCAGTACTTC. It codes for CSVDLAGAGEQYF.

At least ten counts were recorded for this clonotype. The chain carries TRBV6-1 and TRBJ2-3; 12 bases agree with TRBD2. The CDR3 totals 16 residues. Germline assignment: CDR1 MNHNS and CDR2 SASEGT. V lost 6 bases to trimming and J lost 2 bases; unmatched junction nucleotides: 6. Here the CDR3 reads CASRRTSGTITDTQYF. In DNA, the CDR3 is TGTGCCAGCAGAAGGACTAGCGGGACCATCACAGATACGCAGTATTTT.

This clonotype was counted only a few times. CDR3 nucleotide sequence: TGCAGTGCAGGGCCTCAGGGGGGGGATACGCAGTATTTT. Its protein product is CSAGPQGGDTQYF. The gene calls are TRBV20-1 and TRBJ2-3; D is tentatively TRBD1 or TRBD2 (7 bases each). Trimming took 6 bases from V and 6 from J, leaving 16 bases between them. CDR1 and CDR2 from the germline V gene are DFQATT and SNEGSKA (reference sequence). The CDR3 loop spans 13 amino acids.

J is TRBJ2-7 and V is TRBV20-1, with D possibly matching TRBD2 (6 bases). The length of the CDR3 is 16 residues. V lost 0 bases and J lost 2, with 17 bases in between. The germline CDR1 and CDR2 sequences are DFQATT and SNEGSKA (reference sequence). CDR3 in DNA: TGCAGTGCTAGAGATGGAGGGAGCGGGCAGACCTACGAGCAGTACTTC. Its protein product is CSARDGGSGQTYEQYF.